A few counts support the clone carrying this TCR beta chain. Antigen specificity is unknown. This sample was taken from a study of CD8+ T cells in alopecia areata. Overall study: Tofacitinib ran 6 to 18 months, followed by 6 months off drug. Broader study findings: When scalp samples are sequenced, resident alphabeta T cells of normal skin are also captured.

This CDR3 is 17 amino acids long. V was cut by 4 bases and J by 0 bases, with 19 bases left in between. Looked up from germline, CDR1 is SQVTM and CDR2 is ANQGSEA. Isolated RNA was reverse transcribed into cDNA used as the sequencing template. Sequencing used immunoSEQ multiplex PCR; TCRdb keeps in-frame clones, though not all of them. The sample lists roughly 64,000 clones, about half occurring once. The treatment here: oral pan-JAK inhibitor, 5-10 mg twice daily. This TCR was sampled from a human donor with alopecia areata. This sample comprised CD8+ T cells sorted from blood, obtained around week 36, from a patient treated with tofacitinib. The genes are TRBV29-1 and TRBJ2-4; possible D gene TRBD2, 6 bases. Here the CDR3 reads CSVADAGTGLAKNIQYF. The CDR3 DNA is TGCAGCGTTGCAGACGCGGGGACGGGTTTAGCCAAAAACATTCAGTACTTC.